These 15 T cell receptor beta chains were sequenced from one sample in a study of technical replicates of blood from a handful of donors. Method: immunoSEQ multiplex PCR; TCRdb's copy keeps in-frame clones and lacks some. There are 55,000 to 75,000 clones in the sample; 91% occur only once, and around 3.9% lies in the top ten. Sequenced sample: PBMCs. The source of these receptors is a human donor in good health. Some clones in this sample may be carry-over from other donors' samples.

The chain couples TRBV5-5 to TRBJ2-5; TRBD2 aligns across 8 bases. Per germline, CDR1 SGHKS and CDR2 YYEKEE (reference sequence). The junction had 26 bases not matched to a gene; V was cut back by 2 bases and J by 8 bases. The CDR3 extends over 20 amino acids. CDR3 residues: CASSFYGARTSPTELITQYF. CDR3 DNA sequence: TGTGCCAGCAGCTTCTATGGGGCCAGGACTAGCCCTACTGAGTTGATAACCCAGTACTTC.

This sequence joins TRBV30 and TRBJ2-2, with D unresolved. Germline V lookup: CDR1 GTSNPN, CDR2 SVGIG (reference sequence). This CDR3 has 16 residues. Between the trimmed V and J ends, which lost 4 bases and 9 bases, there was a span of 24 bases. CDR3 DNA sequence: TGTGCCTGGACGTCTGTCAGGCAGGCGCGCGTCCGGGAGCTGTTTTTT. The encoded protein is CAWTSVRQARVRELFF. Combining the CDR3 with reference TRBV30 and TRBJ2-2 gives the whole variable domain SQTIHQWPATLVQPVGSPLSLECTVEGTSNPNLYWYRQAAGRGLQLLFYSVGIGQISSEVPQNLSASRPQDRQFILSSKKLLLSDSGFYLCAWTSVRQARVRELFFGEGSRLTVL.

The CDR3 DNA reads TGTGCCAGCTCGTCGACAGGGGGCTATACTGAAGCTTTCTTT. It codes for CASSSTGGYTEAFF. J is TRBJ1-1 and V is TRBV18; TRBD1 aligns across 10 bases. CDR1 is KGHSH and CDR2 is LQKENI in the germline V gene. The J segment lost 5 bases and the V segment lost 6 bases, leaving 6 bases of the junction unmatched. This CDR3 region has 14 residues. The entire variable domain, with the rest obtained from reference TRBV18 and TRBJ1-1, is as follows: NAGVMQNPRHLVRRRGQEARLRCSPMKGHSHVYWYRQLPEEGLKFMVYLQKENIIDESGMPKERFSAEFPKEGPSILRIQQVVRGDSAAYFCASSSTGGYTEAFFGQGTRLTVV.

J is TRBJ1-6 and V is TRBV4-2; D may be TRBD1 (5 bases). The CDR3 length is 15 residues. Trimming took 0 bases from V and 6 from J, leaving 9 bases between them. The germline V gene encodes CDR1 LGHNA and CDR2 YNFKEQ. The CDR3: CASSQEWGFNSPLHF. CDR3 bases: TGTGCCAGCAGCCAAGAGTGGGGCTTTAATTCACCCCTCCACTTT.

By share, this clone ranks as medium-sized. This chain joins TRBV14 and TRBJ2-7; D is possibly TRBD2 (5 bases). The CDR3 consists of 13 residues. The V end lost 2 bases, the J end lost 3 bases, and 8 bases lay between the germline ends. Germline values: CDR1 SGHDN, CDR2 FVKESK. CDR3 sequence reads: CASSQRGIYEQYF. The CDR3 region has the DNA TGTGCCAGCAGCCAACGAGGGATCTACGAGCAGTACTTC.

The chain links TRBV5-1 to TRBJ2-2; D is perhaps TRBD2 (5 bases). Looked up from germline, CDR1 is SGHRS and CDR2 is YFSETQ. This CDR3 comprises 14 residues. Trimming cost V 6 bases and J 5 bases, with 14 bases left between them. CDR3 amino acids: CASNPVAWTGELFF. DNA for the CDR3: TGCGCCAGCAATCCGGTAGCGTGGACCGGGGAGCTGTTTTTT.

The chain couples TRBV6-5 to TRBJ1-2; the match to TRBD1 covers 10 bases. The CDR3 spans 13 residues. The germline CDR1 and CDR2 sequences are MNHEY and SVGAGI. J lost 8 bases, V lost 6 bases, and 6 bases had no gene match. This CDR3 reads CASSRTGGRGYTF. CDR3 bases: TGTGCCAGCAGCCGGACAGGGGGGCGCGGCTACACCTTC.

This clone was recorded only once. V gene TRBV5-6 combines with J gene TRBJ2-7; D uncertain. Per germline, CDR1 SGHDT and CDR2 YYEEEE. The CDR3 covers 13 residues. V was clipped by 2 bases and J by 7 bases, with 13 bases between them. The CDR3 sequence: CASSLVTVREQYF. CDR3 coding DNA: TGTGCCAGCAGCTTAGTTACTGTTCGGGAGCAGTACTTC.

The gene calls are TRBV7-9 and TRBJ1-1; D is uncertain. In germline, CDR1 is SEHNR, CDR2 FQNEAQ (reference sequence). There are 12 residues in the CDR3. Here the CDR3 DNA reads TGTGCAGGCACAGACATGAACACTGAAGCTTTCTTT. Its protein is CAGTDMNTEAFF.

The CDR3 DNA reads TGTGCCAGCAGCTCCAGGCGGGGGGTCACAGATACGCAGTATTTT. Translating it yields CASSSRRGVTDTQYF. The genes are TRBV7-2 and TRBJ2-3; TRBD2 agrees at 8 bases. The CDR3 contains 15 residues. Trimming cost V 4 bases and J 2 bases; bases outside gene matches: 5. The germline V gene has CDR1 SGHTA and CDR2 FQGNSA.

The CDR3 DNA follows: TGTGCCAGCAGCCAAGAGATGTCTAGCGGGAGTTTCTTAGTTAAAGGAGATACGCAGTATTTT. Its protein is CASSQEMSSGSFLVKGDTQYF. The chain recombines TRBV4-2 with TRBJ2-3; 10 positions agree with TRBD2. The CDR3 loop spans 21 amino acids. Trimming cost V 0 bases and J 5 bases; bases outside gene matches: 20. Germline CDR1 is LGHNA and CDR2 is YNFKEQ.

The chain couples TRBV7-9 to TRBJ1-4; no clear D gene. Germline CDR1 SEHNR, CDR2 FQNEAQ (reference sequence). The CDR3 runs 14 residues. V lost 0 bases, J lost 10 bases, and 12 bases lay in between. This CDR3 is CASSLAKGELKLFF. CDR3 sequence (DNA): TGTGCCAGCAGCTTAGCGAAAGGAGAATTAAAACTGTTTTTT. Variable domain in full (rest from reference TRBV7-9 and TRBJ1-4): DTGVSQNPRHKITKRGQNVTFRCDPISEHNRLYWYRQTLGQGPEFLTYFQNEAQLEKSRLLSDRFSAERPKGSFSTLEIQRTEQGDSAMYLCASSLAKGELKLFFGSGTQLSVL.

This chain joins TRBV7-9 and TRBJ1-1, with a tentative D call TRBD1 (6 bases). Germline CDR1 is SEHNR and CDR2 is FQNEAQ (reference sequence). The CDR3 has 15 amino acids. Between the trimmed V and J ends, which lost 5 bases and 6 bases, there was a span of 19 bases. The CDR3 loop reads CASSLTDRRGAEAFF. In nucleotides, the CDR3 is TGTGCCAGCAGCCTAACCGACAGGCGAGGGGCTGAAGCTTTCTTT.

The gene calls are TRBV2 and TRBJ2-2; D is possibly TRBD2 (5 bases). This CDR3 is 14 amino acids long. Germline loops: CDR1 SNHLY, CDR2 FYNNEI. Trimming removed 4 bases from V and 5 bases from J, with 11 bases in between. Here the CDR3 reads CASSGYRTTGELFF. Here the CDR3 DNA reads TGTGCCAGCAGTGGGTATCGGACTACCGGGGAGCTGTTTTTT.

This chain links TRBV15 with TRBJ2-4, with 7 bases that match TRBD2. V was pared by 0 bases and J by 5 bases, with 10 bases of the junction left unmatched. The CDR3 consists of 17 residues. The germline V gene encodes CDR1 LNHNV and CDR2 YYDKDF (reference sequence). In nucleotides, the CDR3 is TGTGCCACCAGCAGAGATCTAGGGACTAATCCCCAAAACATTCAGTACTTC. Its protein is CATSRDLGTNPQNIQYF.